A single T cell receptor (beta chain) is shown here with its context. Its cognate antigen has yet to be identified. The input lacks base qualities; no much larger clone sits a single base away. Sample time point, as interpreted from the label and publication: individuals recovered from natural SARS-CoV-2 infection. These data originate in a study of Ad26.COV2.S vaccination and SARS-CoV-2 variants (dated by TCRdb to the early 2020s). Some background on the complete study: TCRbeta repertoire sequencing served as the tool for gauging how specific and how broad the SARS-CoV-2-reactive T cell receptors were following Ad26.COV2.S vaccination. A total of approximately 30 samples were included in the TCR-sequenced set, comprising roughly 19 Ad26.COV2.S vaccine recipients, 5 placebo recipients and 8 SARS-CoV-2 convalescent individuals. Overall study outcomes, separate from this receptor: The authors noted that total T cell responses may have been underestimated by the TCR breadth and depth analyses. Compared with placebo recipients, Ad26.COV2.S recipients showed higher spike-specific TCR breadth (P = 0.0014). Comparable non-spike TCR breadth was observed between vaccine and placebo recipients, consistent with only spike being contained in the vaccine. After vaccination, substantial breadth of spike-specific CD8+ and CD4+ T cell responses was reported.

The immunoSEQ Assay was the method used to sequence TCRbeta CDR3 regions. After extraction, genomic DNA underwent amplification by bias-controlled multiplex PCR, followed by high-throughput sequencing. Per the original workflow: To quantify the absolute abundance of each unique TCRbeta CDR3 region, sequences were collapsed and filtered. T cell fraction was estimated by normalization of TCRbeta template counts to usable DNA, with usable DNA being measured through amplification of reference genes present in all nucleated cells. Repertoire TCRs were annotated as SARS-CoV-2-specific when V gene, CDR3 amino acid sequence and J gene were exactly matched to a known reactive TCR set. The reference SARS-CoV-2 TCR set was obtained from MIRA and was filtered for enrichment in COVID-19-positive ImmuneCODE repertoires, whereby public or cross-reactive TCRs were removed. Using the MIRA antigens, annotated TCRs were further analysed by specific ORF or by position within an ORF. Depth was the summed frequency of annotated unique rearrangements, while breadth was defined as annotated unique rearrangements over total unique productive rearrangements. Two-sided Wilcoxon rank-sum tests were applied when comparing TCR breadth between groups. The immuneACCESS repertoire file appears here via TCRdb, limited to in-frame rearrangements. These files lack a portion of the clones; in checked studies, under half of the deficit traces to unresolved V genes, and the cause of the others is not known. Clone size and the V and J calls come from that table; the DNA yielded D and trimming. The sample profile shows over 110,000 clones; just over 85% of them were found once. The ten top clones hold 5% of the sample.

CDR1 SGHRS and CDR2 YFSETQ are derived from the germline V gene. V and J lose 0 bases and 4 bases, and a span of 11 bases separates them. Including the terminal cysteine and phenylalanine, the CDR3 comprises 15 residues. Only CDR3 DNA is held: 45 bases, read in frame from base 1. This specimen was peripheral blood, taken after recovery from COVID-19. The sequence came from a human donor who had recovered from COVID-19. The rearrangement joined TRBV5-1 to TRBJ1-5, with TRBD1 as a weak D call on 5 bases. The sequence in DNA is TGCGCCAGCAGCTTGGGGGGGATTGGGAATCAGCCCCAGCATTTT. This translates into CASSLGGIGNQPQHF.